This passage covers 24 T cell receptor beta chains from one sample sequenced in a study of cytomegalovirus exposure and HLA in healthy donors. PCR amplification relied on 60 Vbeta primers (plus 13 Jbeta primers). Sequenced by immunoSEQ multiplex PCR; TCRdb stores in-frame clones only, minus some. The profile shows 120,000 to 150,000 clones, 73% of them singletons. Sequencing was done on a sample of PBMCs. These TCRs come from a woman aged 18-29 years in good health and CMV-seronegative.

The chain uses TRBV7-9 and TRBJ1-6; 7 nucleotides line up with TRBD1. The length of the CDR3 is 11 residues. The germline gives CDR1 SEHNR, CDR2 FQNEAQ (reference sequence). The V segment lost 4 bases and the J segment 15 bases; nucleotides outside the gene matches: 3. CDR3 sequence: CASSSGQFLHF. CDR3 sequence (DNA): TGTGCCAGCAGCTCGGGACAGTTCCTCCACTTT.

This clone was seen a few times. The chain combines TRBV4-2 with TRBJ2-3; maybe TRBD2 (6 bases). The CDR3 sequence is 16 residues long. Per the germline V gene, CDR1 is LGHNA and CDR2 is YNFKEQ. Deletions cut 4 bases from V and 2 bases from J, with 16 bases between. CDR3 nucleotide sequence: TGTGCCAGCAGCCCCCGGGACGGAGGGCACACAGATACGCAGTATTTT. Amino acids: CASSPRDGGHTDTQYF.

This clone appeared a few times. The V gene is TRBV18, the J gene TRBJ1-2; D remains unclear. Germline CDR1 reads KGHSH; CDR2 reads LQKENI. Trimming removed 0 bases from V and 0 bases from J, with 8 bases in between. The CDR3 spans 15 residues. CDR3 sequence reads: CASSPPNRANYGYTF. In nucleotides, the CDR3 is TGTGCCAGCTCACCACCGAACAGAGCTAACTATGGCTACACCTTC.

The chain employs TRBV6-5 and TRBJ2-4; D possibly corresponds to TRBD1 (6 bases). Trimming removed 6 bases at V and 8 bases at J, with 8 bases between. CDR1 MNHEY and CDR2 SVGAGI come from the germline V gene. This CDR3 spans 11 amino acids. CDR3 in DNA: TGTGCCAGCAGCCCAGGGGACATTCAGTACTTC. Its protein product is CASSPGDIQYF.

V gene TRBV28 combines with J gene TRBJ1-2, with 10 bases aligning to TRBD1. This CDR3 has 12 amino acids. Losses at the gene ends were 11 bases for V and 8 bases for J; bases not matched to a gene: 8. The germline V gene encodes CDR1 MDHEN and CDR2 SYDVKM. Written as DNA, the CDR3 is TGTGCCGTTTCCGACAGGGGGCAAGGCTACACCTTC. Protein: CAVSDRGQGYTF.

V usage is TRBV21-1 and J usage is TRBJ1-1. TRBV21-1 is a pseudogene segment. The CDR3 has 15 amino acids. The CDR3 nucleotides read TGTGCCAGCAGCAAAGTGATAAAAGGAGGCCCCCGAGCTTTCTTT. Its translation: CASSKVIKGGPRAFF.

The chain combines TRBV5-4 with TRBJ2-3; 10 bases match TRBD2. Germline CDR1 SGHNT, CDR2 YYREEE (reference sequence). V lost 4 bases to trimming and J lost 8 bases; unmatched junction nucleotides: 13. The CDR3 is 16 amino acids. The CDR3 DNA follows: TGTGCCAGCAGCCCTCGCCTAGCGGGAGAGTTAGGTACGCAGTATTTT. Protein: CASSPRLAGELGTQYF. The full variable domain, rest sourced from reference TRBV5-4 and TRBJ2-3, is ETGVTQSPTHLIKTRGQQVTLRCSSQSGHNTVSWYQQALGQGPQFIFQYYREEENGRGNFPPRFSGLQFPNYSSELNVNALELDDSALYLCASSPRLAGELGTQYFGPGTRLTVL.

This clone has more than one count but fewer than ten. The chain has TRBV5-5 and TRBJ2-2; 14 nucleotides line up with TRBD2. This CDR3 region has 18 residues. The V and J ends lost 5 bases and 0 bases, in that order; junction bases with no gene match: 6. The germline CDR1 and CDR2 sequences are SGHKS and YYEKEE (reference sequence). CDR3 sequence reads: CASSRLAGGPSNTGELFF. DNA for the CDR3: TGTGCCAGCAGTCGACTAGCGGGGGGGCCGTCGAACACCGGGGAGCTGTTTTTT.

The chain is built from TRBV29-1 and TRBJ1-1; TRBD1 might be the D (5 bases). The V gene's germline CDR1 is SQVTM and CDR2 ANQGSEA. The germline V and J ends were trimmed by 4 bases and 1 base, with 19 bases remaining between them. The CDR3 totals 16 residues. CDR3 DNA: TGCAGCGTTGGACGGGGGACCCCCATTGAGAACACTGAAGCTTTCTTT. This codes for CSVGRGTPIENTEAFF.

This chain links TRBV4-3 with TRBJ1-1, with D perhaps matching TRBD1 (6 bases). The germline CDR1 and CDR2 sequences are LGHNA and YSLEER. This CDR3 spans 13 amino acids. V lost 0 bases and J 12 bases, leaving 14 bases between the germline ends. CDR3 DNA: TGCGCCAGCAGCCAAGACAGGGAAACAGGGACTTTCTTT. It yields the protein CASSQDRETGTFF.

The genes are TRBV5-4 and TRBJ2-2; D is ambiguous. Trimming took 4 bases from V and 5 from J, leaving 9 bases between them. Germline CDR1 reads SGHNT; CDR2 reads YYREEE (reference sequence). The CDR3 totals 13 residues. The CDR3, as DNA: TGTGCCAGCAGCAATGACAATACCGGGGAGCTGTTTTTT. The encoded protein is CASSNDNTGELFF.

In this sample, this clone turned up once. The CDR3 here is CASSYSRGQEKLFF. For the CDR3, the DNA is TGTGCCAGCAGCTATTCCAGGGGGCAGGAAAAACTGTTTTTT. The chain employs TRBV6-5 and TRBJ1-4, with 8 bases aligning to TRBD1. The V gene's germline CDR1 is MNHEY and CDR2 SVGAGI. The V gene end was trimmed by 6 bases and the J gene end by 8 bases; junction bases not matched to a gene: 8. CDR3 length equals 14 residues.

The rearrangement joins TRBV29-1 to TRBJ1-4, with unresolved D. V lost 5 bases and J lost 4, with 14 bases in between. The CDR3 contains 14 residues. CDR1 and CDR2 from the germline V gene are SQVTM and ANQGSEA. CDR3 protein: CSVLVGTVNEKLFF. CDR3 in DNA: TGCAGCGTTCTGGTCGGTACAGTTAATGAAAAACTGTTTTTT.

V and J are TRBV27 and TRBJ2-1; weak D call: TRBD2 (6 bases). Per the germline V gene, CDR1 is MNHEY and CDR2 is SMNVEV (reference sequence). Trimming pared 3 bases from V and 0 bases from J, leaving 9 bases between. The CDR3 spans 15 residues. This chain's CDR3 is CASSLREDSYNEQFF. DNA for the CDR3: TGTGCCAGCAGTTTGAGGGAGGACTCCTACAATGAGCAGTTCTTC.

About this clone itself: Mismatch with germline at one junction end may stem from a read error. J is TRBJ2-3 and V is TRBV7-9; TRBD1 aligns across 8 bases. Germline V CDR1 and CDR2: SEHNR, FQNEAQ (reference sequence). The CDR3 totals 14 residues. The CDR3 spells CSSAETGVADTQYF. The CDR3, as DNA: TGTTCCAGCGCCGAGACAGGGGTGGCAGATACGCAGTATTTT.

J is TRBJ1-2 and V is TRBV28, with 12 bases fitting TRBD1. CDR1 is MDHEN, CDR2 SYDVKM, per germline. V trimming: 4 bases; J trimming: 7 bases; junction bases outside the gene matches: 10. CDR3 length: 16 residues. Written as DNA, the CDR3 is TGTGCCAGCAGTTCTCCTTGGGGACAGGGGGCAGGTGGCTACACCTTC. Amino acid sequence: CASSSPWGQGAGGYTF.

This chain uses TRBV5-8 with TRBJ2-6, with 7 bases lining up with TRBD2. This CDR3 region has 15 residues. Germline V lookup: CDR1 SGHTS, CDR2 YDEGEE. V lost 4 bases, J lost 2 bases, and 3 bases stayed unmatched. The CDR3 region has the DNA TGTGCCAGCAGCGACCGGGGGGCTGGGGCCAACGTCCTGACTTTC. Its protein is CASSDRGAGANVLTF.

The V gene is TRBV4-3, the J gene TRBJ1-4, with a possible D match to TRBD1 (6 bases). This CDR3 has 15 residues. The ends were cut back, 4 bases at V and 0 bases at J, with 9 bases in the middle. CDR1 and CDR2 (germline): LGHNA, YSLEER. The CDR3 reads CASSPGQTTNEKLFF. The CDR3 DNA follows: TGCGCCAGCAGCCCTGGACAGACAACTAATGAAAAACTGTTTTTT.

This clone was seen a single time. The chain employs TRBV9 and TRBJ2-3; TRBD2 agrees at 12 bases. Germline V CDR1 and CDR2: SGDLS, YYNGEE. V lost 0 bases to trimming and J lost 1 base; unmatched junction nucleotides: 9. The CDR3 spans 19 residues. The CDR3 sequence: CASSVDPHTSGGRTDTQYF. The CDR3 DNA is TGTGCCAGCAGCGTAGACCCGCATACTAGCGGGGGGCGCACAGATACGCAGTATTTT.

The chain is built from TRBV5-1 and TRBJ1-2; D unresolved. Per germline, CDR1 SGHRS and CDR2 YFSETQ. V was clipped by 3 bases and J by 0 bases, with 9 bases between them. This CDR3 is 14 amino acids long. The CDR3 nucleotides read TGCGCCAGCAGCTACGACGGGGCTAACTATGGCTACACCTTC. Translated, it gives CASSYDGANYGYTF.

The chain has TRBV5-4 and TRBJ2-7, with 9 positions matching TRBD2. CDR1 and CDR2 from the germline V gene are SGHNT and YYREEE (reference sequence). The CDR3 is made up of 15 amino acids. V trimming: 5 bases; J trimming: 7 bases; junction bases outside the gene matches: 13. The CDR3 loop reads CASRSLAGTVGEQYF. The CDR3 region has the DNA TGTGCCAGCAGATCGCTAGCGGGGACGGTAGGGGAGCAGTACTTC. Complete variable domain (other parts from reference TRBV5-4 and TRBJ2-7): ETGVTQSPTHLIKTRGQQVTLRCSSQSGHNTVSWYQQALGQGPQFIFQYYREEENGRGNFPPRFSGLQFPNYSSELNVNALELDDSALYLCASRSLAGTVGEQYFGPGTRLTVT.

The V gene is TRBV15, the J gene TRBJ2-5; D unresolved. Trimming cost V 0 bases and J 4 bases, with 12 bases left between them. This CDR3 has 15 residues. Looked up from germline, CDR1 is LNHNV and CDR2 is YYDKDF (reference sequence). The CDR3 sequence is CATSRDSRLRETQYF. The CDR3, as DNA: TGTGCCACCAGCAGAGATAGCAGATTAAGAGAGACCCAGTACTTC.

The V call is TRBV7-9, the J call TRBJ2-1; TRBD2 matches 13 bases. Trimming removed 5 bases from V and 8 bases from J; junction bases left unmatched: 12. In germline, CDR1 is SEHNR, CDR2 FQNEAQ (reference sequence). The CDR3 contains 17 residues. This chain's CDR3 is CASSPSIGLAGVYEQFF. CDR3 sequence (DNA): TGTGCCAGCAGCCCTAGCATTGGACTAGCGGGAGTATATGAGCAGTTCTTC.

This chain joins TRBV7-9 and TRBJ1-1; TRBD1 agrees at 8 bases. V shed 4 bases, J shed 3 bases, and the junction held 13 bases outside the gene matches. CDR3 length: 17 residues. The germline V gene encodes CDR1 SEHNR and CDR2 FQNEAQ (reference sequence). CDR3 DNA sequence: TGTGCCAGCAGCTGGTCCCCCAGGGGGCGCGTGTACACTGAAGCTTTCTTT. As protein: CASSWSPRGRVYTEAFF. Together with reference TRBV7-9 and TRBJ1-1, the CDR3 gives the full variable domain: DTGVSQNPRHKITKRGQNVTFRCDPISEHNRLYWYRQTLGQGPEFLTYFQNEAQLEKSRLLSDRFSAERPKGSFSTLEIQRTEQGDSAMYLCASSWSPRGRVYTEAFFGQGTRLTVV.